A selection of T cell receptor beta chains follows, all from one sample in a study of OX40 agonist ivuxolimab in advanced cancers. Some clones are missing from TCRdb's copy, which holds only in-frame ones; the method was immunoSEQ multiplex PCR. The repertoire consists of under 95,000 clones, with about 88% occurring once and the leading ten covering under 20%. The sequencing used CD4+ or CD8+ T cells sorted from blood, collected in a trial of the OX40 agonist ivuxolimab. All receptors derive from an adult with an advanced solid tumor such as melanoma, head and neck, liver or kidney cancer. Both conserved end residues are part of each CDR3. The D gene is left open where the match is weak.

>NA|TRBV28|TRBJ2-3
CASSLRATDTQYF
TGTGCCAGCAGTCTCCGGGCAACAGATACGCAGTATTTT
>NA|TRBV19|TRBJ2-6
CASNEGTSGANVLTF
TGTGCCAGTAATGAGGGTACCTCTGGGGCCAACGTCCTGACTTTC
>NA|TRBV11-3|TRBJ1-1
CASSKQGTEAFF
TGTGCCAGCAGCAAGCAGGGGACTGAAGCTTTCTTT
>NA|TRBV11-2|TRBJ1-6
CASSLGTYNSPLHF
TGTGCCAGCAGCCTCGGGACATATAATTCACCCCTCCACTTT
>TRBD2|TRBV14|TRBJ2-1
CASSQSGRRNNEQFF
TGTGCCAGCAGCCAAAGCGGGAGGCGTAACAATGAGCAGTTCTTC
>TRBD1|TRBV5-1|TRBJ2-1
CASSLNLNRGTHNEQFF
TGCGCCAGCAGCTTAAACTTAAACAGGGGTACGCACAATGAGCAGTTCTTC
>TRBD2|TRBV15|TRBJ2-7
CATSRDASGRLYEQYF
TGTGCCACCAGCAGAGATGCTAGCGGGAGGTTGTACGAGCAGTACTTC
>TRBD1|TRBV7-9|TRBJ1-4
CAGSLGQGPEKLFF
TGTGCCGGCTCCCTGGGACAGGGGCCTGAAAAACTGTTTTTT
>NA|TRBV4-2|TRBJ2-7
CASSQDYSGDAIYEQYF
TGTGCCAGCAGCCAAGATTATAGTGGGGACGCAATCTACGAGCAGTACTTC
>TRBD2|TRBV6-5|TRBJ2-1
CASTGLANVIPFF
TGTGCCAGCACCGGACTAGCAAATGTTATACCGTTCTTC
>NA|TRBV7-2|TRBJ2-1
CASSSSSATYNEQFF
TGTGCCAGCAGCTCATCTAGCGCAACCTACAATGAGCAGTTCTTC
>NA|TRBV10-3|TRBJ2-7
CAISGLEETEQYF
TGTGCCATCAGTGGTCTAGAGGAGACCGAGCAGTACTTC
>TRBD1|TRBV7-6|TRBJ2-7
CASSLRGQGAYEQYF
TGTGCCAGCAGCTTACGGGGACAGGGAGCCTACGAGCAGTACTTC
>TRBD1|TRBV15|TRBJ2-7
CATSRVGRQGVPQYF
TGTGCCACCAGCAGAGTAGGGAGACAGGGGGTCCCGCAGTACTTC
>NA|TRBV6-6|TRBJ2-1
CASSYSGTSQFF
TGTGCCAGCAGTTACAGTGGGACAAGTCAGTTCTTC
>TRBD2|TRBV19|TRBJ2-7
CASSIGGGTNYEQYF
TGTGCCAGTAGTATAGGAGGCGGGACTAACTACGAGCAGTACTTC
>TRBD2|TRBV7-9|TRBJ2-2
CASSPGLAEATGELFF
TGTGCCAGCAGCCCTGGACTAGCGGAGGCCACCGGGGAGCTGTTTTTT
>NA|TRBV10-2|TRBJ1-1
CASRREGGMHTEAFF
TGCGCCAGCAGAAGAGAGGGGGGTATGCACACTGAAGCTTTCTTT